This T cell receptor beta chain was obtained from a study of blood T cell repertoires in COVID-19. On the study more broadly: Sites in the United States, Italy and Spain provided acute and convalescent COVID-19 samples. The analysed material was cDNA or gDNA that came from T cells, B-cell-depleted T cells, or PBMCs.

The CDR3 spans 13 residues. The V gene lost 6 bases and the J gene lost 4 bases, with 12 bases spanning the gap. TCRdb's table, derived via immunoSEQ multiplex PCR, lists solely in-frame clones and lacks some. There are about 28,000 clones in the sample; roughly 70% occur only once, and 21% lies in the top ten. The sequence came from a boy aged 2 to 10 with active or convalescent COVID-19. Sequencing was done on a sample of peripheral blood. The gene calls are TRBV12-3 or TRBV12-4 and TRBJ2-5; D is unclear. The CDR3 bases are TGTGCCAGCAGGGCCGGGTCGGCAGAGACCCAGTACTTC. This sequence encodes CASRAGSAETQYF.